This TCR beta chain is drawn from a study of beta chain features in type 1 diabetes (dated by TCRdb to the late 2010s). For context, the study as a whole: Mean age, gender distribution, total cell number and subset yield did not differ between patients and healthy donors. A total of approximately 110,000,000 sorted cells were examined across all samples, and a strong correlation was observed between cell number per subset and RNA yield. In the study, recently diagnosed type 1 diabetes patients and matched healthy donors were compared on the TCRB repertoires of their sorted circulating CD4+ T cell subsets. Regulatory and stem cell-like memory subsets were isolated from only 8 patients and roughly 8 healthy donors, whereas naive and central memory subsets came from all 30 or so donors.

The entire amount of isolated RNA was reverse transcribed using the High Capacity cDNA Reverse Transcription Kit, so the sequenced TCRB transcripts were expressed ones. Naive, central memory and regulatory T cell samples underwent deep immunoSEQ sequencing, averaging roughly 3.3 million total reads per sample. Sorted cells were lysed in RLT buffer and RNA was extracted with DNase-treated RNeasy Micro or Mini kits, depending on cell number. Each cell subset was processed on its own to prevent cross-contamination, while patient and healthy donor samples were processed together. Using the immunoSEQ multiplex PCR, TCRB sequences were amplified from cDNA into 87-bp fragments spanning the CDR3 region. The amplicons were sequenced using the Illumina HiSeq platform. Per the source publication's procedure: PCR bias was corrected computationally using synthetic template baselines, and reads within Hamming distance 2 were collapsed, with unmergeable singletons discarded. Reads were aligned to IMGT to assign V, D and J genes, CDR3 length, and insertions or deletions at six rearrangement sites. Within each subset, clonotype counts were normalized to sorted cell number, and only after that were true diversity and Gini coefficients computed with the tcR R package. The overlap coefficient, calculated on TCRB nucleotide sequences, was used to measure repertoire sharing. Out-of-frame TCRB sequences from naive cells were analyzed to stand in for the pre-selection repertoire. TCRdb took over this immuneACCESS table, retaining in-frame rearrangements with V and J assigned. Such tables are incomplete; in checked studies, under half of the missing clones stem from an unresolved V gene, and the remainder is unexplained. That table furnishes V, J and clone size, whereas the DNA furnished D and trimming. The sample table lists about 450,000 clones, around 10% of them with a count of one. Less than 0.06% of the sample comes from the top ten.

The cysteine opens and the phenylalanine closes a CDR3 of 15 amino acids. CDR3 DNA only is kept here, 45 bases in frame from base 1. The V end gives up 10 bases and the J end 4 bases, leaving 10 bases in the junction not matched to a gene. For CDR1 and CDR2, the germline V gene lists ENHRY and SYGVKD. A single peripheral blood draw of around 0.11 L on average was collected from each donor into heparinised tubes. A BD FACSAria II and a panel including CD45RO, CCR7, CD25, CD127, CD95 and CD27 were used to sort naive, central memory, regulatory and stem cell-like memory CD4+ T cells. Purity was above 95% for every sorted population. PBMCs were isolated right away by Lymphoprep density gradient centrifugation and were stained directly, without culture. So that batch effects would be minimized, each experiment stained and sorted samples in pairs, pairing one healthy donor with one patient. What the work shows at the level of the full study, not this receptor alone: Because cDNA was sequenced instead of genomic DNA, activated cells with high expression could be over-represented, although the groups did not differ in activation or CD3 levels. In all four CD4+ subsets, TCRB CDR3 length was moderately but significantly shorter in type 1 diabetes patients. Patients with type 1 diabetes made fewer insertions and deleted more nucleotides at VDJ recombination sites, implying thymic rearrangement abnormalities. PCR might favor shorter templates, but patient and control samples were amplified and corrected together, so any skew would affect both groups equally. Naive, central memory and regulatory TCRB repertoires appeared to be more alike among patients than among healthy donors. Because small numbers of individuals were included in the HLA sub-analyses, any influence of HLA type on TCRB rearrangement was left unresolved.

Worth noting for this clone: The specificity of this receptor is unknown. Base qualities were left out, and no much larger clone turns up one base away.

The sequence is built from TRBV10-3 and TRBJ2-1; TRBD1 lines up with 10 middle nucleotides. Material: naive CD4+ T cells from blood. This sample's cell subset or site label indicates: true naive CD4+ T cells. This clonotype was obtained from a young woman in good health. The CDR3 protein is CATRSSGQGYNEQFF. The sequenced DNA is TGTGCCACGCGCAGCTCGGGACAGGGGTACAATGAGCAGTTCTTC.